The sequence of this T cell receptor beta chain was determined in a study of T cells in Graves' hyperthyroidism and ophthalmopathy. Study results and limitations: The model identified upcoming ophthalmopathy a median roughly 6 months ahead of onset. Most thyroid clonotypes that were expanded above 0.001 also turned up in blood.

Amplified regions were TCR beta CDR3 sequences from RNA transcripts. During a first-round RT-PCR of the TCR CDR3, the HTBI primer set was used. MiXCR, run by TCRdb on the multiplex PCR reads, gives a single entry per CDR3 protein. Of 600,000 or so distinct CDR3 sequences detected, approximately 15% appear once; the ten largest clones hold 9.5% to 15%. A note on this clonotype: Its matching antigen is unknown. The junction departs from germline at one end; a sequencing error may be responsible.

CDR1 is SGDLS and CDR2 is YYNGEE in the germline V gene. The CDR3 is 15 amino acids. The sample consisted of blood. The sequence came from a woman in her forties or fifties with Graves' ophthalmopathy. V gene TRBV9 combines with J gene TRBJ2-5; either TRBD1 or TRBD2 may supply D (6 bases each). DNA for the CDR3: TGTGCCAACAGCGTAGATTCGGGGGCCCAAGAGACCCAGTACTTC. Translated: CANSVDSGAQETQYF.